Listed below are T cell receptor beta chains from one sample, sequenced in a study of blood T cell repertoires in COVID-19. Only in-frame clones appear in the TCRdb table, and some are missing; sequencing was by immunoSEQ multiplex PCR. The data show about 330,000 clones, approximately 88% seen once. Sequencing was carried out using PBMCs or T cells enriched from blood (not recorded which). Source of these receptors: a man between 25 and 39 years old who had recovered from COVID-19. CDR3s include the opening cysteine and the closing phenylalanine or tryptophan. D genes are given only for firm matches. Size values are once, few and many counts, or a class for expanded clones, and some rows have none.

clone size,V gene,D gene,J gene,CDR3 DNA,CDR3 protein
-,TRBV11-2,-,TRBJ1-5,TGTGCCAGCAGCTTAGGTTTAGGAGCCGGCAATCAGCCCCAGCATTTT,CASSLGLGAGNQPQHF
-,TRBV10-3,TRBD2,TRBJ2-3,TGTGCCAATAGCGGGGGGGCTGAAGATACGCAGTATTTT,CANSGGAEDTQYF
-,TRBV14,TRBD2,TRBJ2-7,TGTGCCAGCAGCCAAGTCTGGGCTAGCGGGGGTCGTCTCGGCGAGCAGTACTTC,CASSQVWASGGRLGEQYF
-,TRBV6-5,-,TRBJ2-7,TGTGCCAGCAGGCCGGGACATTCCTACGAGCAGTACTTC,CASRPGHSYEQYF
-,TRBV7-9,-,TRBJ2-3,TGTGCCGCCCCGCTTCGGGGGGCCCGCACAGATACGCAGTATTTT,CAAPLRGARTDTQYF
once,TRBV28,TRBD1,TRBJ2-2,TGTGCCAGCAGTTTTGGGGACAGGGACACCGGGGAGCTGTTTTTT,CASSFGDRDTGELFF
-,TRBV19,-,TRBJ2-7,TGTGCCAGTAGTTCAGCCCTGACAACTCGTAGTCCTTACGAGCAGTACTTC,CASSSALTTRSPYEQYF
-,TRBV5-1,TRBD1,TRBJ2-5,TGCGCCAGCAGCGGCCAGGGGGCGGAGACCCAGTACTTC,CASSGQGAETQYF
-,TRBV28,TRBD1,TRBJ1-2,TGTGCCAGCAGTCCCGACAGGGATCGCTACACCTTC,CASSPDRDRYTF
-,TRBV5-1,-,TRBJ2-7,TGCGCCAGCAGCTTGGAGGACAGCCGCTACGAGCAGTACTTC,CASSLEDSRYEQYF
-,TRBV6-1,-,TRBJ1-5,TGTGCCAGCAGTGAGGCAGGGGTAAATCAGCCCCAGCATTTT,CASSEAGVNQPQHF
-,TRBV30,-,TRBJ1-1,TGTGCCTGGAGTAGCCAATACTCTGAAGCTTTCTTT,CAWSSQYSEAFF
-,TRBV28,-,TRBJ1-1,TGTGCCAGCAGTTTATCGGGCACTGAAGCTTTCTTT,CASSLSGTEAFF
-,TRBV7-2,TRBD1,TRBJ2-1,TGTGCCAGCAGCTATACAGGGGTTTACAATGAGCAGTTCTTC,CASSYTGVYNEQFF
-,TRBV24-1,TRBD2,TRBJ2-1,TGTGCCACCAGTGGACCGGGACTAGTGGGTAAGGATGAGCAGTTCTTC,CATSGPGLVGKDEQFF
-,TRBV14,-,TRBJ1-2,TGTGCCAGCAGCTCCCCGACGGACTCACGGGATGGCTACACCTTC,CASSSPTDSRDGYTF
-,TRBV6-5,-,TRBJ1-5,TGTGCCAGCAGAAAATTAAATAGCAATCAGCCCCAGCATTTT,CASRKLNSNQPQHF
-,TRBV5-6,TRBD2,TRBJ2-2,TGTGCCAGCAGCCCCGTGGAGCGGGGGAACACCGGGGAGCTGTTTTTT,CASSPVERGNTGELFF
-,TRBV9,-,TRBJ1-1,TGTGCCAGCAGCGTAGGGGGCTCGATGAACACTGAAGCTTTCTTT,CASSVGGSMNTEAFF
-,TRBV5-6,-,TRBJ2-7,TGTGCCAGCAGCCCCAGGGGATCTTCCTACGAGCAGTACTTC,CASSPRGSSYEQYF
-,TRBV7-6,-,TRBJ2-2,TGTGCCAGCAGCTCTACAGGGTCGGACACCGGGGAGCTGTTTTTT,CASSSTGSDTGELFF
-,TRBV4-1,TRBD1,TRBJ2-7,TGCGCCAGCAGCCCCGGGGACGGGACAGGGATCTACGAGCAGTACTTC,CASSPGDGTGIYEQYF
-,TRBV28,-,TRBJ1-5,TGTGCCAGCCACCCCGCTAAGCCAGGGAATTATCAGCCCCAGCATTTT,CASHPAKPGNYQPQHF
-,TRBV15,-,TRBJ1-1,TGTGCCACCAGCAAAGGGGACAAGCACGGAACTGAAGCTTTCTTT,CATSKGDKHGTEAFF
-,TRBV19,-,TRBJ1-2,TGTGCCAGTAGTATAGGAGGGAGGTATGGCTACACCTTC,CASSIGGRYGYTF
-,TRBV7-9,TRBD2,TRBJ2-5,TGTGCCAGCAGCTTAGCCCCTAGCGGGGGGCACGAGGGGGAGACCCAGTACTTC,CASSLAPSGGHEGETQYF
once,TRBV9,-,TRBJ2-7,TGTGCCAGCAGCCCCCCGACAGTCTGGCAGAGCTCCTACGAGCAGTACTTC,CASSPPTVWQSSYEQYF
-,TRBV5-1,TRBD2,TRBJ2-5,TGCGCCAGCAGCTTGGGGGGCGGGAGCACCCCAGGAGAGACCCAGTACTTC,CASSLGGGSTPGETQYF